These T cell receptor beta chains were read from a single sample in a study of T cell repertoires in cytomegalovirus infection. From the reads, TCRdb called clonotypes with MiXCR, one entry per CDR3 protein. Of hundreds of thousands of distinct CDR3 sequences in the sample, about 31% are singletons; the top ten hold roughly an eighth. Their cognate antigens are unknown. The sample in question was cultured CD8+ T cells from PBMCs, obtained from culture after CMV antigen stimulation. These receptors all come from a human donor in good health (CMV status not recorded). Some clones in this sample may be carry-over from other donors' samples. Each CDR3 is given with its conserved first and last residue. A D gene is named only where the DNA matches it firmly. Expanded clones are given a class, and other clones once, few, many or no size at all.

size: few
J: TRBJ1-1
D: TRBD1
V: TRBV9
DNA: TGTGCCAGCAGCGCTTCGGGACAGCTTTTCTTT
CDR3: CASSASGQLFF

size: .
J: TRBJ2-2
D: TRBD2
V: TRBV7-9
DNA: TGTGCCAGCAGCTTGAGCGGGGGGCGCAACACCGGGGAGCTGTTTTTT
CDR3: CASSLSGGRNTGELFF

size: many
J: TRBJ1-5
D: .
V: TRBV6-1
DNA: TGTGCCAGCAGTGAGACAGGATCCGTTTTGATTGGGCCCCAGCATTTT
CDR3: CASSETGSVLIGPQHF

size: .
J: TRBJ2-1
D: .
V: TRBV6-2/TRBV6-3
DNA: TGTGCCAGCAGTTACGGAGGGTCTTCCTCCTACAATGAGCAGTTCTTC
CDR3: CASSYGGSSSYNEQFF

size: few
J: TRBJ1-2
D: .
V: TRBV12-3/TRBV12-4
DNA: TGTGCCAGCAGGGGGGATTCTGGCTACACCTTC
CDR3: CASRGDSGYTF

size: few
J: TRBJ1-5
D: TRBD1
V: TRBV6-6
DNA: TGTGCCAGCAGTTCCCCGACGCCGGACAGGGGAGGCAATCAGCCCCAGCATTTT
CDR3: CASSSPTPDRGGNQPQHF

size: .
J: TRBJ2-5
D: .
V: TRBV5-1
DNA: TGCGCCAGCAGCCCCCTACATTACCAAGAGACCCAGTACTTC
CDR3: CASSPLHYQETQYF

size: .
J: TRBJ1-2
D: TRBD1
V: TRBV15
DNA: TGTGCCACCAGCAGCCAGGACAGGGCTGGCTATGGCTACACCTTC
CDR3: CATSSQDRAGYGYTF

size: .
J: TRBJ2-1
D: .
V: TRBV29-1
DNA: TGCAGCGTTGGTCGGGGGAATTCAAACAATGAGCAGTTCTTC
CDR3: CSVGRGNSNNEQFF

size: .
J: TRBJ2-3
D: TRBD2
V: TRBV7-2
DNA: TGTGCCAGCAGCTCCACCGGGACTAGCGGGGGAACAAGGCTTGAAGATACGCAGTATTTT
CDR3: CASSSTGTSGGTRLEDTQYF

size: .
J: TRBJ1-4
D: TRBD1
V: TRBV11-2
DNA: TGTGCCAGCAATACTCTGCAGGGGGCGGAGGAAAAACTGTTTTTT
CDR3: CASNTLQGAEEKLFF

size: .
J: TRBJ2-1
D: .
V: TRBV6-5
DNA: TGTGCCAGCAGTGAGCTTGGCTCCTACAATGAGCAGTTCTTC
CDR3: CASSELGSYNEQFF

size: few
J: TRBJ1-5
D: .
V: TRBV23-1
DNA: TGCGCCAGCAGTCGGCACGTTAGCAATCAGCCCCAGCATTTT
CDR3: CASSRHVSNQPQHF

size: .
J: TRBJ1-5
D: .
V: TRBV7-8
DNA: TGTGCCAGCAGCCCGTCCTCAGGGGGCAATCAGCCCCAGCATTTT
CDR3: CASSPSSGGNQPQHF

size: .
J: TRBJ2-1
D: TRBD2
V: TRBV4-1
DNA: TGCGCCAGCAGCCGAGGGGCGGTAGCGGGGGATGGAAATGAGCAGTTCTTC
CDR3: CASSRGAVAGDGNEQFF

size: few
J: TRBJ2-3
D: .
V: TRBV24-1
DNA: TGTGCCACCAGGCTGACAGGAGGAGGTTCTAGCACAGATACGCAGTATTTT
CDR3: CATRLTGGGSSTDTQYF

size: few
J: TRBJ1-1
D: .
V: TRBV12-3/TRBV12-4
DNA: TGTGCCAGCAGTTTAGCGGATGGGGGCTTGAACACTGAAGCTTTCTTT
CDR3: CASSLADGGLNTEAFF

size: .
J: TRBJ1-4
D: .
V: TRBV12-3/TRBV12-4
DNA: TGTGCCAGCAGTTCCTGGGGCGAGGGGGAAAAACTGTTTTTT
CDR3: CASSSWGEGEKLFF

size: few
J: TRBJ1-1
D: .
V: TRBV4-1
DNA: TGCGCCAGCAGCCCCCACGGGGGGAGTATGAACACTGAAGCTTTCTTT
CDR3: CASSPHGGSMNTEAFF

size: .
J: TRBJ1-5
D: TRBD1
V: TRBV19
DNA: TGTGCCAGTAGTATAGAGCAGACAGGGGATAGCAATCAGCCCCAGCATTTT
CDR3: CASSIEQTGDSNQPQHF

size: many
J: TRBJ1-2
D: TRBD1
V: TRBV7-8
DNA: TGTGCCAGCAGCTTATCGCAGGGGGCAAGGGGCTACACCTTC
CDR3: CASSLSQGARGYTF

size: .
J: TRBJ1-1
D: .
V: TRBV6-5
DNA: TGTGCCACCTTTATCAACACTGAAGCTTTCTTT
CDR3: CATFINTEAFF

size: once
J: TRBJ1-4
D: TRBD1
V: TRBV15
DNA: TGTGCCATCAGCAGAGAGGGTTTGACAGGGCCCGATAATGAAAAACTGTTTTTT
CDR3: CAISREGLTGPDNEKLFF

size: few
J: TRBJ2-6
D: .
V: TRBV7-8
DNA: TGTGCCAGCAGCCCATCCCCGGACGGTTATTACCTCTCTGGGGCCAACGTCCTGACTTTC
CDR3: CASSPSPDGYYLSGANVLTF

size: .
J: TRBJ1-2
D: .
V: TRBV15
DNA: TGTGCCACCAGCAGAGATTTTATGGCAGGGTATGGCTACACCTTC
CDR3: CATSRDFMAGYGYTF

size: .
J: TRBJ2-7
D: .
V: TRBV6-1
DNA: TGTGCCAGCAGTGAACGGGACGTCAGGTACGAGCAGTACTTC
CDR3: CASSERDVRYEQYF

size: .
J: TRBJ1-2
D: .
V: TRBV7-9
DNA: TGTGCCAGCAGCTTACCCCAAGACGGGTCCCGAGGCTACACCTTC
CDR3: CASSLPQDGSRGYTF

size: few
J: TRBJ1-5
D: .
V: TRBV4-1
DNA: TGCGCCAGCAGCCAAGCTCCAGGGAGTCAGCCCCAGCATTTT
CDR3: CASSQAPGSQPQHF

size: many
J: TRBJ2-1
D: .
V: TRBV7-2
DNA: TGTGCCAGCAGCTCGGAGATCGGGGGGCGGTCAAGGAATGAGCAGTTCTTC
CDR3: CASSSEIGGRSRNEQFF

size: .
J: TRBJ2-2
D: .
V: TRBV15
DNA: TGTGCCACCAGCAGAGATGACAGGATGAACACCGGGGAGCTGTTTTTT
CDR3: CATSRDDRMNTGELFF

size: .
J: TRBJ2-6
D: TRBD1
V: TRBV5-4
DNA: TGTGCCAGCAGCTTGTTGAAAGGGGGCGCGTATGGTGGGGCCAACGTCCTGACTTTC
CDR3: CASSLLKGGAYGGANVLTF

size: few
J: TRBJ2-7
D: .
V: TRBV12-3/TRBV12-4
DNA: TGTGCCAGCAGTTTTCTCCCCTACGAGCAGTACTTC
CDR3: CASSFLPYEQYF

size: .
J: TRBJ1-1
D: .
V: TRBV2
DNA: TGTGCCAGCAGCGTCAGCATGAACACTGAAGCTTTCTTT
CDR3: CASSVSMNTEAFF

size: many
J: TRBJ1-1
D: TRBD1
V: TRBV7-8
DNA: TGTGCCAGCAGCTTAGCGCGCGGGGGACAGGGGGCGAACACTGAAGCTTTCTTT
CDR3: CASSLARGGQGANTEAFF

size: .
J: TRBJ1-2
D: .
V: TRBV6-1
DNA: TGTGCCAGCAACGTGAAGGGCTACACCTTC
CDR3: CASNVKGYTF